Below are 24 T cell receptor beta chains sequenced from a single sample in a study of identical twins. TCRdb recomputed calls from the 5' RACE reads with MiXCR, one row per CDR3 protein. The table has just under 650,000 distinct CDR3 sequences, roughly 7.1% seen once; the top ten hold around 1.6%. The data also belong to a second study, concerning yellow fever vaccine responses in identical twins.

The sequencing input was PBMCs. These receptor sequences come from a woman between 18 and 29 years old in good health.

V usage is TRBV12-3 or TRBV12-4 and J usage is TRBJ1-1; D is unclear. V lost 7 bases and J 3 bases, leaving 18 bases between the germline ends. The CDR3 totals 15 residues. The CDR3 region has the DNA TGTGCCAGCACCACGCGGCACAAGGGTTACACTGAAGCTTTCTTT. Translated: CASTTRHKGYTEAFF.

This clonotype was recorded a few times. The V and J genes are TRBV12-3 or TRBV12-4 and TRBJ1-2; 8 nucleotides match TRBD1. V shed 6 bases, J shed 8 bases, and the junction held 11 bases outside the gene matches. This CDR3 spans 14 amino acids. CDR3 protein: CASSRTGILDGYTF. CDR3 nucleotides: TGTGCCAGCAGCCGGACAGGGATACTAGACGGCTACACCTTC.

CDR3 in DNA: TGTGCCAGCAATCCAAGCGGGGGGAACACCGGGGAGCTGTTTTTT. Residues: CASNPSGGNTGELFF. The V and J genes are TRBV28 and TRBJ2-2; TRBD2 aligns across 8 bases. Germline values: CDR1 MDHEN, CDR2 SYDVKM. V shed 7 bases and J 1 base; nucleotides not matched to a gene: 5. There are 15 residues in the CDR3.

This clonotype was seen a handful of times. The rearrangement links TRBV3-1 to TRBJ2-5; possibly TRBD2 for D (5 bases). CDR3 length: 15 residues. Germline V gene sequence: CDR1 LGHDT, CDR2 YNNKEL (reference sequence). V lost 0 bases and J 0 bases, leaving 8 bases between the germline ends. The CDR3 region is CASSQDQADQETQYF. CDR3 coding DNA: TGTGCCAGCAGCCAAGATCAAGCGGACCAAGAGACCCAGTACTTC.

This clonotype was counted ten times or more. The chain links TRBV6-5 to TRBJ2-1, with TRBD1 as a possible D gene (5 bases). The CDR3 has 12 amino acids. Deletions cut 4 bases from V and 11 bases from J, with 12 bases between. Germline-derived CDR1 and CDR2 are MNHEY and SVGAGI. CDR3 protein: CASSSTSGKQFF. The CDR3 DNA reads TGTGCCAGCAGTTCAACGTCAGGGAAGCAGTTCTTC.

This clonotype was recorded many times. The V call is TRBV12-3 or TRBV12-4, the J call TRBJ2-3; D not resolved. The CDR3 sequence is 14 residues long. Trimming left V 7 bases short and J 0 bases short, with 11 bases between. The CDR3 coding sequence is TGTGCCAGCACCAACGGCCATAGCACAGATACGCAGTATTTT. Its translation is CASTNGHSTDTQYF.

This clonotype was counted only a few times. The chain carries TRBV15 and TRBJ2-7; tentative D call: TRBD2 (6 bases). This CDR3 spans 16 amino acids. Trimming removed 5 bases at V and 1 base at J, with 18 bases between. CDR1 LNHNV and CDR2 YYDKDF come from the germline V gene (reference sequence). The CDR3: CATSPHVASASYEQYF. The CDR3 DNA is TGTGCCACCAGCCCGCACGTAGCTAGCGCATCCTACGAGCAGTACTTC.

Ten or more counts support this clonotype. Here the CDR3 reads CASSLGDRLGSGNTIYF. The CDR3 bases are TGTGCCAGCAGTCTGGGGGACAGGCTCGGCTCTGGAAACACCATATATTTT. The chain couples TRBV6-1 to TRBJ1-3; 8 bases are shared with TRBD1. Germline CDR1 reads MNHNS; CDR2 reads SASEGT. V trimming: 5 bases; J trimming: 0 bases; junction bases outside the gene matches: 9. The CDR3 extends over 17 amino acids.

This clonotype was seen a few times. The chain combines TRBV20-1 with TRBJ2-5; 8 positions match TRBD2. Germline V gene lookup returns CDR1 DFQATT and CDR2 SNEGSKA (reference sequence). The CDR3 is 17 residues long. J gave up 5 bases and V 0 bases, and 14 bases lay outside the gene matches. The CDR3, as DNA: TGCAGTGCTAGAGATGGAAGATCAGCGGGAGTAAGGGAGACCCAGTACTTC. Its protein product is CSARDGRSAGVRETQYF.

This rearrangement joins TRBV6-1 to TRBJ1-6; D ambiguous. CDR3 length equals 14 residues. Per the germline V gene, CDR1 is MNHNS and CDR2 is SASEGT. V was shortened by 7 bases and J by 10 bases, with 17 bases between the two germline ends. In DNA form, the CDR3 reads TGTGCCAGCACAAACACGGGAGTTTCGTCACCCCTCCACTTT. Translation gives CASTNTGVSSPLHF.

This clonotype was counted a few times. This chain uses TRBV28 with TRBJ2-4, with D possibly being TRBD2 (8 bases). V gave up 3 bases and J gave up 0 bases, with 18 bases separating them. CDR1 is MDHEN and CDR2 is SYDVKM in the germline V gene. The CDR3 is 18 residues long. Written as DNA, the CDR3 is TGTGCCAGCAGTTTTACGGGAGGGGGCCGACTAGCCAAAAACATTCAGTACTTC. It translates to CASSFTGGGRLAKNIQYF.

CDR3 sequence reads: CASSVQGNGYTF. The DNA of the CDR3 is TGTGCCAGCAGCGTACAGGGGAATGGCTACACCTTC. This rearrangement joins TRBV9 to TRBJ1-2; TRBD1 is a possible D gene (6 bases). The CDR3 spans 12 residues. Germline CDR1 SGDLS, CDR2 YYNGEE. With 1 base removed from V and 6 bases from J, the gap between germline ends came to 7 bases.

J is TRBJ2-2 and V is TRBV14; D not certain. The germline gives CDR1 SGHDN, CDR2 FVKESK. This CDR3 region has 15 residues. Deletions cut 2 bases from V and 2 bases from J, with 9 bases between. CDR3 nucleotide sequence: TGTGCCAGCAGCCAATACGGAGTCAACACCGGGGAGCTGTTTTTT. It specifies CASSQYGVNTGELFF.

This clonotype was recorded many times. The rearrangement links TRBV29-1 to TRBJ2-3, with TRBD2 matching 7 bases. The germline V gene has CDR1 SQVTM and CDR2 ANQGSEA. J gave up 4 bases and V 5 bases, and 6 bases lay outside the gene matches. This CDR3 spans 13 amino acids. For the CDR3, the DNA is TGCAGCGTTAGGGAGGGCCTGGCAGATACGCAGTATTTT. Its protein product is CSVREGLADTQYF.

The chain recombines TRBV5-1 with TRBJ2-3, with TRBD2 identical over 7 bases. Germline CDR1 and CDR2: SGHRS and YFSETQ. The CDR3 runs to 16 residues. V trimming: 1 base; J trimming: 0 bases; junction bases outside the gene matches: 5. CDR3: CASSLMLADSTDTQYF. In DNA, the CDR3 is TGCGCCAGCAGCTTGATGCTAGCGGATAGCACAGATACGCAGTATTTT.

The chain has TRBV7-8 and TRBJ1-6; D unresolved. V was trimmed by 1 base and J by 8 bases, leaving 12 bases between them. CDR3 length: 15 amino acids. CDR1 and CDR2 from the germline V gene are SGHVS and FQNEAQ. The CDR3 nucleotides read TGTGCCAGCAGCTTAGTTGCTGGGCTTGATTCACCCCTCCACTTT. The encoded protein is CASSLVAGLDSPLHF.

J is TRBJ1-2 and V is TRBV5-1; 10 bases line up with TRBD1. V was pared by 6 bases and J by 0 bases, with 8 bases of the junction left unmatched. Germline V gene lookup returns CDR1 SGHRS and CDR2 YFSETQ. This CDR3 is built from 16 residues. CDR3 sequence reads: CASTGGTGVANYGYTF. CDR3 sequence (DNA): TGCGCCAGCACCGGCGGGACAGGGGTAGCTAACTATGGCTACACCTTC.

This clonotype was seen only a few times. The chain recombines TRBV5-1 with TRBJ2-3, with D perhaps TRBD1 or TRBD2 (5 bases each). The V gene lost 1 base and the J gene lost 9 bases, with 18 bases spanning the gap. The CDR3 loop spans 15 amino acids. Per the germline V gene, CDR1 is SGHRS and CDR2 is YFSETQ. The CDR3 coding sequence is TGCGCCAGCAGCTTGAAACGGGACCCTCCAGGGACGCAGTATTTT. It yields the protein CASSLKRDPPGTQYF.

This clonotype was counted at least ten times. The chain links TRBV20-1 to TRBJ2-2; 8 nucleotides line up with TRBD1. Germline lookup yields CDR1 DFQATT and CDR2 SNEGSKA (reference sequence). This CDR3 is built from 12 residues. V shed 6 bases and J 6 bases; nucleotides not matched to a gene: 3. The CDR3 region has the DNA TGCAGTGCCAACAGGGGGGCCGGGGAGCTGTTTTTT. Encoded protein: CSANRGAGELFF.

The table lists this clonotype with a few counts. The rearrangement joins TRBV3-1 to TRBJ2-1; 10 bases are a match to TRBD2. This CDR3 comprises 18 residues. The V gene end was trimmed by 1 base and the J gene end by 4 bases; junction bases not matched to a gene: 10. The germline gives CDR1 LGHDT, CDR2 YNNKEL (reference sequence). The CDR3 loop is CASSQVGSGRARYNEQFF. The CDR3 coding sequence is TGTGCCAGCAGCCAAGTTGGGAGCGGGAGGGCTCGTTACAATGAGCAGTTCTTC.

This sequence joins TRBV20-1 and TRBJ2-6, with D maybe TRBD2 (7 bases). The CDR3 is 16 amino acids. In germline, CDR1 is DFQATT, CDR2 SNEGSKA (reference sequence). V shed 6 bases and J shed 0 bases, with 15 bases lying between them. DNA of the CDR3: TGCAGTGCAGGGGGGCGGGAGAGCTCTGGGGCCAACGTCCTGACTTTC. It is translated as CSAGGRESSGANVLTF.

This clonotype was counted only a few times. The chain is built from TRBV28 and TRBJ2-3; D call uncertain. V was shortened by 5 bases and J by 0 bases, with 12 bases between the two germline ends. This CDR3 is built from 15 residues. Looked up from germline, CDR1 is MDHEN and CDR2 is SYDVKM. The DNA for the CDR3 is TGTGCCAGCAGTCCCTACGGCCTTAGCACAGATACGCAGTATTTT. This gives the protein CASSPYGLSTDTQYF. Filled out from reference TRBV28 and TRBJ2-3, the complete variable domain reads DVKVTQSSRYLVKRTGEKVFLECVQDMDHENMFWYRQDPGLGLRLIYFSYDVKMKEKGDIPEGYSVSREKKERFSLILESASTNQTSMYLCASSPYGLSTDTQYFGPGTRLTVL.

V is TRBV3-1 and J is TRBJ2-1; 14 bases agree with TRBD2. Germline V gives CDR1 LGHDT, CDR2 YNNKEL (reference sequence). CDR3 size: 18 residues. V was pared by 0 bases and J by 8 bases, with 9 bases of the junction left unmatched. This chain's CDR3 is CASSQDVPGLAGGYEQFF. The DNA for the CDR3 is TGTGCCAGCAGCCAAGATGTCCCTGGACTAGCGGGGGGTTATGAGCAGTTCTTC.

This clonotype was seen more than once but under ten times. CDR3 nucleotides: TGTGCCAGCAGTTTACGAGGGACAGGGGGCTCCGGGGAGCTGTTTTTT. Encoded protein: CASSLRGTGGSGELFF. This sequence joins TRBV27 and TRBJ2-2; 12 nucleotides align to TRBD1. Germline CDR1 MNHEY, CDR2 SMNVEV (reference sequence). V shed 2 bases, J shed 6 bases, and the junction held 4 bases outside the gene matches. There are 16 residues in the CDR3.